This TCR beta chain was recorded in a study of T-cell memory formation after mild COVID-19. Study-wide findings and caveats: Clones contracting across day 15 to 85 had a balanced CD4/CD8 profile; later expanding clones leaned CD4+.

Only a few counts were recorded for this clonotype. Its specificity is unknown. From the 5' RACE reads, TCRdb called clonotypes with MiXCR, one entry per CDR3 protein. The repertoire has about 250,000 distinct CDR3 sequences, 15% of them found once; the top ten carry 2.1%. The CDR3 runs to 15 residues. V gave up 6 bases and J gave up 4 bases, with 18 bases separating them. From germline, CDR1 is MNHEY and CDR2 SMNVEV (reference sequence). The chain is built from TRBV27 and TRBJ1-2, with D possibly matching TRBD1 (5 bases). Sequencing input: PBMCs or a T cell subset sorted from them (not recorded which). The clonotype was recovered from an adult woman who had mild COVID-19 (a few samples of this study predate the infection). Cell type and time point are not known. Here the CDR3 DNA reads TGTGCCAGCAGGATCGGGGCAGTGCCCCTCTATGGCTACACCTTC. Translated: CASRIGAVPLYGYTF.